Following are 30 T cell receptor beta chains from one sample sequenced in a study of cytomegalovirus exposure and HLA in healthy donors. Vbeta (60) and Jbeta (13) primers were used in the PCR. Sequencing was performed with immunoSEQ multiplex PCR; in TCRdb, only in-frame clones are kept and a portion is missing. The sample has around 50,000 clones; around 80% are singletons. The material sequenced was PBMCs. The receptors were sampled from a young man in good health and CMV-seropositive.

This chain links TRBV13 with TRBJ2-2, with TRBD2 matching 11 bases. V gave up 3 bases and J gave up 0 bases; unmatched junction bases: 9. The CDR3 is 19 residues long. CDR1 PRHDT and CDR2 FYEKMQ come from the germline V gene (reference sequence). The CDR3 loop reads CASSFPSLAGGANTGELFF. The DNA of the CDR3 is TGTGCCAGCAGCTTTCCCAGTCTAGCGGGGGGCGCGAACACCGGGGAGCTGTTTTTT.

This clone turned up a few times. The rearrangement links TRBV28 to TRBJ1-2; the match to TRBD1 covers 8 bases. J gave up 2 bases and V 8 bases, and 1 base lay outside the gene matches. The CDR3 is 12 amino acids. Germline-derived CDR1 and CDR2 are MDHEN and SYDVKM. CDR3 sequence reads: CASHRGNYGYTF. The CDR3 DNA follows: TGTGCCAGCCACAGGGGGAACTATGGCTACACCTTC.

V usage is TRBV18 and J usage is TRBJ2-1; 11 nucleotides align to TRBD2. Losses at the gene ends were 5 bases for V and 4 bases for J; bases not matched to a gene: 13. This CDR3 has 18 residues. The V gene's germline CDR1 is KGHSH and CDR2 LQKENI. CDR3 sequence: CASSKSTVRTSGYNEQFF. The CDR3 coding sequence is TGTGCCAGCTCAAAATCTACCGTTAGGACTAGCGGGTACAATGAGCAGTTCTTC.

This chain joins TRBV5-6 and TRBJ1-2; 10 bases fit TRBD1. This CDR3 is built from 16 residues. Trimming at V came to 2 bases and at J to 5 bases, leaving 9 bases not matched to a gene. CDR1 is SGHDT, CDR2 YYEEEE, per germline. The CDR3 reads CASSLKYGTGVYGYTF. DNA of the CDR3: TGTGCCAGCAGCTTAAAATACGGGACAGGGGTTTATGGCTACACCTTC.

V gene TRBV5-6 combines with J gene TRBJ2-7, with D perhaps TRBD1 (6 bases). V lost 4 bases and J lost 0, with 11 bases in between. The CDR3 is made up of 14 amino acids. The V gene's germline CDR1 is SGHDT and CDR2 YYEEEE. The chain's CDR3 is CASSPQGFSYEQYF. CDR3 sequence (DNA): TGTGCCAGCAGCCCACAGGGATTCTCCTACGAGCAGTACTTC. The variable domain in full, completed from reference TRBV5-6 and TRBJ2-7, reads DAGVTQSPTHLIKTRGQQVTLRCSPKSGHDTVSWYQQALGQGPQFIFQYYEEEERQRGNFPDRFSGHQFPNYSSELNVNALLLGDSALYLCASSPQGFSYEQYFGPGTRLTVT.

This chain connects TRBV4-2 to TRBJ2-3, with 9 bases matching TRBD2. J gave up 2 bases and V 2 bases, and 2 bases lay outside the gene matches. Germline V gene sequence: CDR1 LGHNA, CDR2 YNFKEQ. The CDR3 covers 15 residues. CDR3 region: CASSQRTSDTDTQYF. The CDR3 bases are TGTGCCAGCAGCCAACGGACTAGCGACACAGATACGCAGTATTTT.

The chain employs TRBV18 and TRBJ1-5, with 7 positions matching TRBD1. CDR3 length: 14 amino acids. Germline CDR1 KGHSH, CDR2 LQKENI. V lost 4 bases to trimming and J lost 5 bases; unmatched junction nucleotides: 5. The CDR3 region has the DNA TGTGCCAGCTCACTAACCCAGGGGGATCAGCCCCAGCATTTT. Its translation: CASSLTQGDQPQHF.

The genes are TRBV5-1 and TRBJ2-3; 8 bases fit TRBD2. The V and J ends lost 0 bases and 13 bases, in that order; junction bases with no gene match: 4. This CDR3 is built from 12 residues. Germline assignment: CDR1 SGHRS and CDR2 YFSETQ. CDR3 sequence (DNA): TGCGCCAGCAGCTTGGAAGAGCGGGGGAAGTATTTT. Protein sequence: CASSLEERGKYF.

A few counts support this clone. This chain uses TRBV6-5 with TRBJ2-5; TRBD2 aligns across 8 bases. The CDR3 length is 15 residues. V shed 2 bases, J shed 5 bases, and the junction held 7 bases outside the gene matches. Per germline, CDR1 MNHEY and CDR2 SVGAGI. CDR3 nucleotide sequence: TGTGCCAGCAGTTACACCCCAGCGGGGGCGGAGACCCAGTACTTC. This encodes CASSYTPAGAETQYF.

The chain employs TRBV13 and TRBJ1-1; D gene unclear. Germline-derived CDR1 and CDR2 are PRHDT and FYEKMQ (reference sequence). V lost 4 bases, J lost 4 bases, and 22 bases lay in between. The CDR3 sequence is 17 residues long. The CDR3 DNA is TGTGCCAGCAGCTCAAAAACCGGAGAGGGTTGGAGCACTGAAGCTTTCTTT. Its translation: CASSSKTGEGWSTEAFF. The complete variable domain, with remaining parts taken from reference TRBV13 and TRBJ1-1, reads AAGVIQSPRHLIKEKRETATLKCYPIPRHDTVYWYQQGPGQDPQFLISFYEKMQSDKGSIPDRFSAQQFSDYHSELNMSSLELGDSALYFCASSSKTGEGWSTEAFFGQGTRLTVV.

The gene calls are TRBV28 and TRBJ2-7, with TRBD1 matching over 8 bases. Germline values: CDR1 MDHEN, CDR2 SYDVKM. The CDR3 has 15 amino acids. Unmatched junction bases numbered 8, after V lost 4 bases and J lost 3 bases. This CDR3 is CASSSAGTGGYEQYF. The CDR3 nucleotides are TGTGCCAGCAGTTCCGCCGGGACAGGAGGCTACGAGCAGTACTTC.

The chain combines TRBV4-1 with TRBJ1-6; 8 bases are a match to TRBD1. J was trimmed by 7 bases and V by 2 bases; bases with no gene match: 10. The CDR3 consists of 17 residues. Germline V CDR1 and CDR2: MGHRA, YSYEKL. CDR3 sequence (DNA): TGCGCCAGCAGCCAACAAGGTGCAGGGGGCGTGAATTCACCCCTCCACTTT. Translated, it gives CASSQQGAGGVNSPLHF.

The chain links TRBV7-9 to TRBJ2-3, with TRBD1 as a possible D gene (5 bases). CDR1 and CDR2 (germline): SEHNR, FQNEAQ (reference sequence). V gave up 1 base and J gave up 4 bases, with 9 bases separating them. This CDR3 has 14 residues. DNA of the CDR3: TGTGCCAGCAGCTTAGGCAGGGTGGCAGATACGCAGTATTTT. Its translation is CASSLGRVADTQYF.

The chain recombines TRBV7-7 with TRBJ2-3, with D perhaps matching TRBD2 (5 bases). Germline values: CDR1 SSHAT, CDR2 FNYEAQ (reference sequence). The ends were cut back, 4 bases at V and 10 bases at J, with 9 bases in the middle. The CDR3 extends over 11 amino acids. The CDR3 loop reads CASSSGSAQYF. DNA of the CDR3: TGTGCCAGCAGCTCGGGATCTGCGCAGTATTTT. The entire variable domain, with the rest obtained from reference TRBV7-7 and TRBJ2-3, is as follows: GAGVSQSPRYKVTKRGQDVTLRCDPISSHATLYWYQQALGQGPEFLTYFNYEAQPDKSGLPSDRFSAERPEGSISTLTIQRTEQRDSAMYRCASSSGSAQYFGPGTRLTVL.

The rearrangement links TRBV19 to TRBJ2-1; TRBD1 matches at 8 bases. This CDR3 has 15 amino acids. V was clipped by 5 bases and J by 5 bases; unmatched bases: 8. Germline-derived CDR1 and CDR2 are LNHDA and SQIVND (reference sequence). The CDR3 coding sequence is TGTGCCAGTAGTCCTCAGGGGGCAGGGGACAATGAGCAGTTCTTC. Translation gives CASSPQGAGDNEQFF.

The chain couples TRBV10-2 to TRBJ1-5; D gene uncertain. The germline V and J ends were trimmed by 2 bases and 4 bases, with 9 bases remaining between them. Germline V gene data show CDR1 as WSHSY and CDR2 as SAAADI. The CDR3 runs to 14 residues. The CDR3 nucleotides read TGCGCCAGCAGTGAGACCGGTCGGAATCAGCCCCAGCATTTT. Protein: CASSETGRNQPQHF.

The chain is built from TRBV6-1 and TRBJ1-3, with D tentatively TRBD1 (5 bases). CDR1 is MNHNS and CDR2 is SASEGT in the germline V gene. CDR3 length: 18 amino acids. The V and J ends lost 0 bases and 0 bases respectively, with 15 bases between them. This chain's CDR3 is CASSEAWVGGSSGNTIYF. CDR3 nucleotides: TGTGCCAGCAGTGAAGCTTGGGTCGGGGGGAGCTCTGGAAACACCATATATTTT.

The chain employs TRBV7-9 and TRBJ2-3; possible D gene TRBD2, 6 bases. Trimming cost V 7 bases and J 0 bases, with 14 bases left between them. Germline V lookup: CDR1 SEHNR, CDR2 FQNEAQ (reference sequence). The CDR3 contains 15 residues. The CDR3 loop reads CASTPRGSSTDTQYF. CDR3 DNA sequence: TGTGCCAGCACCCCCCGGGGGTCTAGCACAGATACGCAGTATTTT.

V and J are TRBV7-9 and TRBJ1-2, with TRBD1 matching 8 bases. Trimming removed 2 bases from V and 6 bases from J; junction bases left unmatched: 8. The CDR3 has 15 residues. The germline CDR1 and CDR2 sequences are SEHNR and FQNEAQ (reference sequence). CDR3 protein: CASSLTGTGRDGYTF. The CDR3 bases are TGTGCCAGCAGCTTAACCGGGACAGGACGGGATGGCTACACCTTC.

The CDR3 spells CASSLGTGGRYGYTF. Written as DNA, the CDR3 is TGTGCCAGCAGCTTAGGTACAGGTGGACGTTATGGCTACACCTTC. The chain joins TRBV11-2 to TRBJ1-2; weak D call: TRBD1 (5 bases). Germline lookup yields CDR1 SGHAT and CDR2 FQNNGV. The CDR3 is 15 amino acids. The V gene lost 1 base and the J gene lost 5 bases, with 14 bases spanning the gap.

The chain recombines TRBV28 with TRBJ1-4; 7 bases agree with TRBD1. The CDR3 has 15 amino acids. V lost 2 bases to trimming and J lost 4 bases; unmatched junction nucleotides: 4. Germline V gene sequence: CDR1 MDHEN, CDR2 SYDVKM. CDR3 region: CASSLEDRLNEKLFF. CDR3 nucleotides: TGTGCCAGCAGTTTAGAGGACAGGCTTAATGAAAAACTGTTTTTT.

The V and J genes are TRBV27 and TRBJ1-1, with D possibly being TRBD1 (6 bases). The CDR3 sequence is 16 residues long. With 4 bases removed from V and 1 base from J, the gap between germline ends came to 16 bases. The V gene's germline CDR1 is MNHEY and CDR2 SMNVEV (reference sequence). The CDR3 loop is CASSSLTGTTNTEAFF. The DNA of the CDR3 is TGTGCCAGCAGTTCGTTGACAGGTACTACGAACACTGAAGCTTTCTTT.

This clone was found once. V is TRBV5-1 and J is TRBJ2-2, with 14 bases lining up with TRBD2. V lost 7 bases to trimming and J lost 7 bases; unmatched junction nucleotides: 6. The germline CDR1 and CDR2 sequences are SGHRS and YFSETQ. This CDR3 has 15 residues. DNA for the CDR3: TGCGCCAGCTCCGGACTAGCGGGGGGCAGCGGGGAGCTGTTTTTT. Translation gives CASSGLAGGSGELFF.

The chain carries TRBV11-2 and TRBJ2-2; TRBD1 agrees at 7 bases. From germline, CDR1 is SGHAT and CDR2 FQNNGV. The CDR3 loop spans 15 amino acids. V dropped 5 bases and J dropped 6; count of bases not matched to a gene: 9. This CDR3 reads CASSERQGSPGELFF. CDR3 nucleotides: TGTGCCAGCAGCGAGAGACAGGGAAGTCCCGGGGAGCTGTTTTTT.

V gene TRBV25-1 combines with J gene TRBJ1-1; tentatively, D is TRBD1 (5 bases). Germline loops: CDR1 MGHDK, CDR2 SYGVNS. Trimming shortened V by 7 bases and J by 4 bases, and 19 bases separated the two germline ends. The CDR3 has 15 amino acids. Written as DNA, the CDR3 is TGTGCCAGCAAAAACTCTCCAGGGCTAAGCACTGAAGCTTTCTTT. It translates to CASKNSPGLSTEAFF.

The chain is built from TRBV5-6 and TRBJ1-3, with 9 nucleotides matching TRBD1. CDR3 length: 16 amino acids. The V segment lost 4 bases and the J segment 1 base; nucleotides outside the gene matches: 6. The germline V gene has CDR1 SGHDT and CDR2 YYEEEE. This CDR3 reads CASSEDRGFSGNTIYF. The CDR3 DNA reads TGTGCCAGCAGCGAGGACAGGGGCTTTTCTGGAAACACCATATATTTT.

The chain joins TRBV11-2 to TRBJ2-3; 15 nucleotides align to TRBD2. Germline V gene sequence: CDR1 SGHAT, CDR2 FQNNGV. The CDR3 has 16 amino acids. V dropped 5 bases and J dropped 8; count of bases not matched to a gene: 8. The CDR3 nucleotides read TGTGCCAGCAGCCAAGGACTAGCGGGGGGGCTCGGTACGCAGTATTTT. Protein product: CASSQGLAGGLGTQYF.

This sequence joins TRBV19 and TRBJ1-1; D is uncertain. Germline CDR1 reads LNHDA; CDR2 reads SQIVND (reference sequence). The V end lost 5 bases, the J end lost 0 bases, and 7 bases lay between the germline ends. This CDR3 comprises 13 residues. The CDR3 sequence: CASSPRMNTEAFF. The CDR3 nucleotides are TGTGCCAGTAGTCCGCGTATGAACACTGAAGCTTTCTTT.

The gene calls are TRBV7-6 and TRBJ2-7; 7 nucleotides line up with TRBD2. Losses at the gene ends were 5 bases for V and 0 bases for J; bases not matched to a gene: 4. Germline V CDR1 and CDR2: SGHVS, FNYEAQ. This CDR3 has 14 residues. CDR3 in amino acids: CASSLRDYSYEQYF. The CDR3 coding sequence is TGTGCCAGCAGCCTCCGGGACTACTCCTACGAGCAGTACTTC.

The chain is built from TRBV5-1 and TRBJ2-3; TRBD1 might be the D (8 bases). The CDR3 spans 19 residues. Deletions cut 3 bases from V and 7 bases from J, with 30 bases between. Germline-derived CDR1 and CDR2 are SGHRS and YFSETQ. The DNA of the CDR3 is TGCGCCAGCAGCTCTGGACAGTTGAGACAGGGGAGGGCGAGTCATACGCAGTATTTT. It is translated as CASSSGQLRQGRASHTQYF.